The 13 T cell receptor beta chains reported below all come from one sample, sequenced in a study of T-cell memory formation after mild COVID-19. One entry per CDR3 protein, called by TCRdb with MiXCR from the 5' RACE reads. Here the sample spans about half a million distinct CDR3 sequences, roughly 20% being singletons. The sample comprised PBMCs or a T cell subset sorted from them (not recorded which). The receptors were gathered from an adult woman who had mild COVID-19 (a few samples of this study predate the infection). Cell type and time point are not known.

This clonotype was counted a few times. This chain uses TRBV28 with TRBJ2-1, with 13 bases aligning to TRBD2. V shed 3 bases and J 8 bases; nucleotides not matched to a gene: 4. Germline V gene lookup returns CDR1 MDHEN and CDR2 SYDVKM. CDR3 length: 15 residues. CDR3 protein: CASSFGTSGVDEQFF. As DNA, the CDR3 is TGTGCCAGCAGTTTCGGGACTAGCGGGGTTGATGAGCAGTTCTTC.

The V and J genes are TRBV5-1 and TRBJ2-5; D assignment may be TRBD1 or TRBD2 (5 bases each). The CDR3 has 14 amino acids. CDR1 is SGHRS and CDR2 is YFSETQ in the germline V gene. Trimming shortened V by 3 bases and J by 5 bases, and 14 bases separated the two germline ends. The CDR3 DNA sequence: TGCGCCAGCAGCTCGGGACGTCAGCGGGAGACCCAGTACTTC. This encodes CASSSGRQRETQYF.

The CDR3 here is CASSQPFRAPSSYEQYF. CDR3 DNA: TGTGCCAGCAGCCAGCCGTTTCGGGCACCAAGCTCCTACGAGCAGTACTTC. The chain employs TRBV7-9 and TRBJ2-7; no firm D call. The CDR3 totals 17 residues. V was cut by 5 bases and J by 0 bases, with 20 bases left in between. Germline CDR1 SEHNR, CDR2 FQNEAQ (reference sequence).

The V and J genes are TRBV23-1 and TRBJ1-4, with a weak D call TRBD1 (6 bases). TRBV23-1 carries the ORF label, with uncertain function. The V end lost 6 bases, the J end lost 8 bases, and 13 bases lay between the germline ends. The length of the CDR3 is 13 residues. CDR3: CASRQGRDEKLFF. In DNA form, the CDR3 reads TGCGCCAGCAGACAGGGTCGAGACGAAAAACTGTTTTTT.

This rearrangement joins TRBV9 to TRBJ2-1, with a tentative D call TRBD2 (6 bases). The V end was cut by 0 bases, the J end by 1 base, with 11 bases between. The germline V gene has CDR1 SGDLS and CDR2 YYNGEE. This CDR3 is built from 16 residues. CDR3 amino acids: CASSVEEGLSYNEQFF. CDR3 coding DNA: TGTGCCAGCAGCGTAGAGGAGGGGCTATCCTACAATGAGCAGTTCTTC. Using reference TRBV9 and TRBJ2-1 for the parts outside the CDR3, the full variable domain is DSGVTQTPKHLITATGQRVTLRCSPRSGDLSVYWYQQSLDQGLQFLIQYYNGEERAKGNILERFSAQQFPDLHSELNLSSLELGDSALYFCASSVEEGLSYNEQFFGPGTRLTVL.

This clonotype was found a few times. DNA for the CDR3: TGCAGTGCTATCGGAGGAGTTTTTGGCTACACCTTC. Amino acid sequence: CSAIGGVFGYTF. The gene calls are TRBV20-1 and TRBJ1-2; D is undetermined. The length of the CDR3 is 12 residues. Germline V gene lookup returns CDR1 DFQATT and CDR2 SNEGSKA (reference sequence). Deletions cut 4 bases from V and 7 bases from J, with 13 bases between.

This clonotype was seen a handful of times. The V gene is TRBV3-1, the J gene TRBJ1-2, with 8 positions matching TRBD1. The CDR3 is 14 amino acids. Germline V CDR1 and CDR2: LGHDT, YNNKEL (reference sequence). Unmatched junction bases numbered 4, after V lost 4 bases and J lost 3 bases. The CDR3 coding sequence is TGTGCCAGCAGCCCGACAGGGGTCGACTATGGCTACACCTTC. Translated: CASSPTGVDYGYTF.

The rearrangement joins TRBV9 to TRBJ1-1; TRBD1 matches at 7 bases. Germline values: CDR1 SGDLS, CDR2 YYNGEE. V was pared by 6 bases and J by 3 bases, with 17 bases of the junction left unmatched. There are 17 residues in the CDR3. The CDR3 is CASTQGGALFGDTEAFF. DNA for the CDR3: TGTGCCAGCACCCAGGGGGGGGCCCTTTTCGGAGACACTGAAGCTTTCTTT.

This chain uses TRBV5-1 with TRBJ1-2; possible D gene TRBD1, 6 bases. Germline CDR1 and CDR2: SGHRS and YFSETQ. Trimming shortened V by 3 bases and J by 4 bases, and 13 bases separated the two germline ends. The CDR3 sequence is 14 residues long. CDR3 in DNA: TGCGCCAGCAGCTCGGGGGCATTCGGCTATGGCTACACCTTC. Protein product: CASSSGAFGYGYTF. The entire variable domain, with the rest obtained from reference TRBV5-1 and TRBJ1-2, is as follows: KAGVTQTPRYLIKTRGQQVTLSCSPISGHRSVSWYQQTPGQGLQFLFEYFSETQRNKGNFPGRFSGRQFSNSRSEMNVSTLELGDSALYLCASSSGAFGYGYTFGSGTRLTVV.

The CDR3 here is CASSQSSGSFETQYF. CDR3 in DNA: TGCGCCAGCAGCCAGTCTAGCGGGAGTTTTGAGACCCAGTACTTC. The chain carries TRBV4-3 and TRBJ2-5; 10 bases map to TRBD2. Germline V CDR1 and CDR2: LGHNA, YSLEER. The CDR3 spans 15 residues. The V segment lost 3 bases and the J segment 5 bases; nucleotides outside the gene matches: 6.

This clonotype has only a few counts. CDR3 loop: CSAREPLETQYF. The CDR3, as DNA: TGCAGTGCTAGAGAGCCCTTGGAGACCCAGTACTTC. This rearrangement joins TRBV20-1 to TRBJ2-5, with D uncertain. Germline V lookup: CDR1 DFQATT, CDR2 SNEGSKA (reference sequence). V lost 0 bases and J 5 bases, leaving 7 bases between the germline ends. The CDR3 is 12 amino acids.

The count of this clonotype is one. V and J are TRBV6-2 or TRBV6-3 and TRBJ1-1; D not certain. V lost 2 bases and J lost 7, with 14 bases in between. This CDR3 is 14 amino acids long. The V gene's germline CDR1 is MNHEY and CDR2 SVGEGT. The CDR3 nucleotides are TGTGCCAGCAGTTACCTTTCTGGGCCTCGTGAAGCTTTCTTT. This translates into CASSYLSGPREAFF.

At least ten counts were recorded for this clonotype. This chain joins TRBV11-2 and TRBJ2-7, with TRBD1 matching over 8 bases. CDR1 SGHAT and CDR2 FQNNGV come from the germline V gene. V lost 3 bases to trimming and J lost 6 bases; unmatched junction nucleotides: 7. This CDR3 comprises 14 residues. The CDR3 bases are TGTGCCAGCAGCTTCGGACAGGGCCCAAGCGAGCAGTACTTC. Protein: CASSFGQGPSEQYF.